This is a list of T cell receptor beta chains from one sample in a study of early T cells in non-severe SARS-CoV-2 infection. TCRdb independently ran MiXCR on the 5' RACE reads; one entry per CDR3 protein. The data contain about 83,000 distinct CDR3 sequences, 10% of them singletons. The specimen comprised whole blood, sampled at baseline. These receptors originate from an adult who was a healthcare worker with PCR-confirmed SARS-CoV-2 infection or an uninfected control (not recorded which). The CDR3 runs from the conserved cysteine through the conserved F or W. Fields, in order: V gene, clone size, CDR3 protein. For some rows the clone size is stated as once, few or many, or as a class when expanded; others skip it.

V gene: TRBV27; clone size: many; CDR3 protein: CASRAAGTGRNQPQHF
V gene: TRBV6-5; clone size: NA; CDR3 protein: CASQNMNTEAFF
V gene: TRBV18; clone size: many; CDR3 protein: CASSPPGKGGNEQFF
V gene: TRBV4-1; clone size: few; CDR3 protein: CASSQATAPGSYEQFF
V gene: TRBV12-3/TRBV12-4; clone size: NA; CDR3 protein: CASSLWTSGGRGNEQFF
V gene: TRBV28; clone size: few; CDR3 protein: CASTKTGGSSGANVLTF
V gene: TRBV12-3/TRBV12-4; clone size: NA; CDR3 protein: CASKLREPSSYEQYF
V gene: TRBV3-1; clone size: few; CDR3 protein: CASSQLGEKLFF
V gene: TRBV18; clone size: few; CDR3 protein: CASSQTGRRTRGYTF
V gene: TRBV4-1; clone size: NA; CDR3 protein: CASSHAGDYGYTF
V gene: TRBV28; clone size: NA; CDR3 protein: CASSAPEQGYEQYF
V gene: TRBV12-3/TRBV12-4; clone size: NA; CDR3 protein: CASSPRTPAQETQYF
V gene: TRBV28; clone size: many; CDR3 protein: CASSLWAGANVLTF
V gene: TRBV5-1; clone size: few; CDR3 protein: CASSSRTSGRWGNEQFF
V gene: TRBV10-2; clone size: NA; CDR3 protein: CASRRQDGELFF
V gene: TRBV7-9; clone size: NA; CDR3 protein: CASSSLQVNYGYTF
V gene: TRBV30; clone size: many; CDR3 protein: CAWMTGQNTGELFF
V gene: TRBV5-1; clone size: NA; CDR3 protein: CASSPEGQGYQPQHF
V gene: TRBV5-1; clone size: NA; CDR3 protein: CASSVDRPYEQYF
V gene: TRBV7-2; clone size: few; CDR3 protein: CASSSFRDGGQFF
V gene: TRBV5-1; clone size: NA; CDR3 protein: CASSPGRGGNEQYF
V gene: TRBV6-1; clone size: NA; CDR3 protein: CASSEQISYEQHF
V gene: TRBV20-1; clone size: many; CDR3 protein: CSAEALADSYNEQFF
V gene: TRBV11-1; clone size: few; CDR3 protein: CASSPRQAGANVLTF
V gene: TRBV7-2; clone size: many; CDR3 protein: CASSLGLQETQYF
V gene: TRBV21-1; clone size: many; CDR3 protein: CASSKTGTNDRAIYEQYF
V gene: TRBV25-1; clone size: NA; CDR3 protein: CASSEREKRRETQYF
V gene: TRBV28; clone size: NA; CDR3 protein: CASTRGGTSGELFF
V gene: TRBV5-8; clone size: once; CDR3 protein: CASSARGATIDTQYF
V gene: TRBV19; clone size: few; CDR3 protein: CASSIGLAGLYEQYF
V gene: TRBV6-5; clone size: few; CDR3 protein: CASGAKTQYF
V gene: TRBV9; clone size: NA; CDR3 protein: CASSVGTLDRGEQFF
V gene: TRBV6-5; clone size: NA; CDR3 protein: CASMRGNTIYF
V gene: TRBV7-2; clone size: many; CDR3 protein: CASSWQGSNQPQHF
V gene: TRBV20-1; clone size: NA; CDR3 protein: CSAREVRGAYEQYF
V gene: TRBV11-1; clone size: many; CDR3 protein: CASSQRTGRTGELFF
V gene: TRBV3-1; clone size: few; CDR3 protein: CASSQARNYGYTF
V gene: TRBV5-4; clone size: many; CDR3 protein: CASSSGGGGRGGTDTQYF
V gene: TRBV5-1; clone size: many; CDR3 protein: CASSLQSGRGPNTQYF
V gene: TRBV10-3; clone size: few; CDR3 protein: CAISGGPLGGRANEQFF